This TCR beta chain was identified during a study of blood T cell repertoires in COVID-19. Participant reports of clinical history set cohort assignment. Profiled with immunoSEQ multiplex PCR; TCRdb holds only in-frame clones, not every one. This sample has about 64,000 clones, with roughly 70% found just once. This clone was recorded many times. The CDR3 sequence is 15 residues long. The germline V gene has CDR1 LNHDA and CDR2 SQIVND (reference sequence). The V and J ends lost 6 bases and 1 base respectively, with 12 bases between them. This receptor was taken from a woman in her sixties or seventies who had been exposed to COVID-19. This chain uses TRBV19 with TRBJ2-2; D perhaps matches TRBD2 (6 bases). Specimen: PBMCs or T cells enriched from blood (not recorded which). The CDR3 DNA reads TGTGCCAGTAGCCCCTCGGGAGTGAACACCGGGGAGCTGTTTTTT. Its protein is CASSPSGVNTGELFF.